This T cell receptor (beta chain) comes out of a study of cytomegalovirus exposure and HLA in healthy donors. PCR primers comprised 60 Vbeta and 13 Jbeta primers. The data were produced by immunoSEQ multiplex PCR, yet TCRdb's version contains in-frame clones alone and is incomplete. Of around 150,000 clones listed, approximately 79% are singletons. The study, taken as a whole, reports: In an earlier analysis, about 87% or about 30%: the productive usage of most TCR beta V segments. TRBV6-2, TRBV6-3 and some other V segments were excluded as indistinguishable.

All the people who gave samples were healthy bone marrow donors. In the case of this clone: Antigen unknown.

This CDR3 region has 17 residues. Germline V lookup: CDR1 LGHNA, CDR2 YNFKEQ. The trim removed 2 bases at V and 4 bases at J, leaving 8 bases unmatched. This chain uses TRBV4-2 with TRBJ2-2; TRBD1 matches at 9 bases. This sequence was found in a man aged 40-49 years in good health and CMV-seropositive. The specimen was PBMCs. CDR3 protein: CASSQPRDRALTGELFF. The DNA of the CDR3 is TGTGCCAGCAGCCAACCCCGGGACAGGGCCCTCACCGGGGAGCTGTTTTTT.